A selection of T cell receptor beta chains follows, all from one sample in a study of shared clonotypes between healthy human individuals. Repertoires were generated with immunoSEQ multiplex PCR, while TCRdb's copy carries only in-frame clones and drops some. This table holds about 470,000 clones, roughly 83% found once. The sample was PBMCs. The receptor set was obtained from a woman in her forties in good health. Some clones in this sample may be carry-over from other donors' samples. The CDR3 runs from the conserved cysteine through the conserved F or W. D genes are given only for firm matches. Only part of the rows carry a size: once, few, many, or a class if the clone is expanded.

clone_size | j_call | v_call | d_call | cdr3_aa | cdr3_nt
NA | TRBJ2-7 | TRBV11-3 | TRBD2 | CASSPPPRTSGTMNF | TGTGCCAGCAGCCCACCCCCAAGGACTAGCGGGACTATGAACTTC
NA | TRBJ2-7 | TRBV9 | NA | CASSVARDNSYEQYF | TGTGCCAGCAGCGTAGCTAGGGACAACTCCTACGAGCAGTACTTC
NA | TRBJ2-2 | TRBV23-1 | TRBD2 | CASSQPGLEDTGELFF | TGCGCCAGCAGTCAGCCGGGACTAGAGGACACCGGGGAGCTGTTTTTT
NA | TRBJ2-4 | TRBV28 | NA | CASSFVRGAKNIQYF | TGTGCCAGCAGTTTTGTAAGGGGAGCCAAAAACATTCAGTACTTC
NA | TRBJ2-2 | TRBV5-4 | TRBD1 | CASSSGPGGTGELFF | TGTGCCAGCAGCTCCGGGCCAGGGGGCACCGGGGAGCTGTTTTTT
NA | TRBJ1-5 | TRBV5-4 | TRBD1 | CASSQTGGAGARNQPQHF | TGTGCCAGCAGCCAGACAGGGGGCGCGGGGGCTCGGAATCAGCCCCAGCATTTT
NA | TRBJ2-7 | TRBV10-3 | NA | CAISGGGSSYEQYF | TGTGCCATCAGTGGTGGTGGGAGCTCCTACGAGCAGTACTTC
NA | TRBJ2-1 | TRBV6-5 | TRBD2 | CASSSGTSGNYNEQFF | TGTGCCAGCAGTTCCGGGACTAGCGGGAACTACAATGAGCAGTTCTTC
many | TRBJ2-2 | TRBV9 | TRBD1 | CASSVRQGIADTGELFF | TGTGCCAGCAGCGTACGACAGGGTATTGCGGACACCGGGGAGCTGTTTTTT
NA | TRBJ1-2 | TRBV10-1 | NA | CASSVSILGGYTF | TGCGCCAGCAGTGTTTCGATCCTAGGAGGCTACACCTTC
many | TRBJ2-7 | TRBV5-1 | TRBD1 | CASSPGQGYSYEQYF | TGCGCCAGCAGCCCAGGACAGGGGTACTCCTACGAGCAGTACTTC
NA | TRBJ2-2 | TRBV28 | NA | CASRPTGHSNTGELFF | TGTGCCAGCAGACCCACGGGACACTCGAACACCGGGGAGCTGTTTTTT
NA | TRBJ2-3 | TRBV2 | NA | CASSVRSGVSDTQYF | TGTGCCAGCAGTGTGAGGTCAGGGGTGTCAGATACGCAGTATTTT
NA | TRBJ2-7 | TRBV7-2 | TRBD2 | CASSLGGSGPTHSYEQYF | TGTGCCAGCAGTCTGGGAGGTAGCGGGCCAACCCACTCCTACGAGCAGTACTTC
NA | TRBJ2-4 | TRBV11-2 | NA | CASSNDRSNIQYF | TGTGCCAGCAGCAACGACAGGTCCAACATTCAGTACTTC
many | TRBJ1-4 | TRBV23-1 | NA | CASGESGQGKEKLFF | TGCGCCAGCGGGGAGAGTGGCCAGGGTAAGGAAAAACTGTTTTTT
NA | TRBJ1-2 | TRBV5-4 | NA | CATRDPQINYGYTF | TGTGCCACCCGAGACCCGCAGATCAACTATGGCTACACCTTC
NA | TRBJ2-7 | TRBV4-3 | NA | CASSQYREGEQYF | TGCGCCAGCAGCCAATACAGGGAGGGCGAGCAGTACTTC
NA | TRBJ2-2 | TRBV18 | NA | CASSPRGDTGELFF | TGTGCCAGCTCACCACGGGGAGACACCGGGGAGCTGTTTTTT
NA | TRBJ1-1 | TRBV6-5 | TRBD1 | CASSGGQKNTEAFF | TGTGCCAGCAGTGGGGGACAGAAGAACACTGAAGCTTTCTTT
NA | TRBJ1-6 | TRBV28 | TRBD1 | CASSSGQGNSPLHF | TGTGCCAGCAGTTCAGGACAGGGGAATTCACCCCTCCACTTT
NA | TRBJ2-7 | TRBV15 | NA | CATSRVGGRAYEQYF | TGTGCCACCAGCAGAGTGGGCGGGCGGGCCTACGAGCAGTACTTC
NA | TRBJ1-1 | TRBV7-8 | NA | CASSLSPGDTEAFF | TGTGCCAGCAGCTTAAGCCCAGGGGACACTGAAGCTTTCTTT
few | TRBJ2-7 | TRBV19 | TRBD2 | CASSVGTSGYEQYF | TGTGCCAGTAGTGTCGGGACTAGCGGCTACGAGCAGTACTTC
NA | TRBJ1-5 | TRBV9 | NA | CASSEAGGAQPQHF | TGTGCCAGCAGCGAGGCCGGGGGGGCTCAGCCCCAGCATTTT
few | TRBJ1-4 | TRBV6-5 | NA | CASAGDRGEKLFF | TGTGCCAGCGCCGGAGACCGTGGGGAAAAACTGTTTTTT
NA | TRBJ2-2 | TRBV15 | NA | CATSRDLDTGELFF | TGTGCCACCAGCAGAGATTTGGATACCGGGGAGCTGTTTTTT
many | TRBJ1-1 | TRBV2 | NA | CASNQEGWMQQNTEAFF | TGTGCCAGTAACCAGGAGGGTTGGATGCAACAGAACACTGAAGCTTTCTTT
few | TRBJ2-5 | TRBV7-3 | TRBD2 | CASSLSGTSGRETQYF | TGTGCCAGCAGCCTATCGGGGACTAGCGGGAGAGAGACCCAGTACTTC
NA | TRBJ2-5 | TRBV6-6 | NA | CASRKAGSAQYF | TGTGCCAGCAGAAAGGCTGGGTCGGCTCAGTACTTC
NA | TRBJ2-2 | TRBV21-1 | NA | CASSNGVGDRVDCGELFF | TGTGCCAGCAGCAATGGGGTAGGGGACAGGGTGGATTGCGGGGAGCTGTTTTTT
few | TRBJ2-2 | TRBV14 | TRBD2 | CASSQELAGVGELFF | TGTGCCAGCAGCCAAGAACTAGCGGGAGTCGGGGAGCTGTTTTTT
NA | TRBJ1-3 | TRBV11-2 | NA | CASSPDSSTGNTIYF | TGTGCCAGCAGCCCGGACAGCTCCACGGGAAACACCATATATTTT
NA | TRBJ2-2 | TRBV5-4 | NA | CASSPPGRNTGELFF | TGTGCCAGCAGCCCGCCGGGGAGAAACACCGGGGAGCTGTTTTTT
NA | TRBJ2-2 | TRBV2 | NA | CASSERGPWTGELFF | TGTGCCAGCAGTGAGAGGGGCCCCTGGACCGGGGAGCTGTTTTTT
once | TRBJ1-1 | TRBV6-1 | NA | CASRGGQWTTEAFF | TGTGCCAGCAGAGGAGGACAGTGGACCACTGAAGCTTTCTTT
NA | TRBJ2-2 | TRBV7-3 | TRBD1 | CASSPNSGTANTGELFF | TGTGCCAGCAGCCCGAACTCCGGGACAGCGAACACCGGGGAGCTGTTTTTT
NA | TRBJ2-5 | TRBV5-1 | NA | CASRPGRRDETQYF | TGCGCCAGCAGACCGGGACGCCGGGACGAGACCCAGTACTTC
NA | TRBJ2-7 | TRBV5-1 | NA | CASSFVSPRSGTISFQRMYEQYF | TGCGCCAGCAGCTTTGTTTCCCCTAGATCCGGGACAATTAGTTTTCAGCGTATGTACGAGCAGTACTTC
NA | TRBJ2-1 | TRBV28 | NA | CASSKAGQRDDEQFF | TGTGCCAGCAGCAAGGCGGGACAAAGGGACGATGAGCAGTTCTTC
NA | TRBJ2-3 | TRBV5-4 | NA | CASSLMGGPYTQYF | TGTGCCAGCAGCTTGATGGGTGGCCCGTATACGCAGTATTTT
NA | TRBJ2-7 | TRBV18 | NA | CASSPRGGSSYEQYF | TGTGCCAGCTCACCAAGGGGCGGCTCGAGCTACGAGCAGTACTTC
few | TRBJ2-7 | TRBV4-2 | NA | CASSPGLETSEQYF | TGTGCCAGCAGCCCTGGACTGGAAACGTCCGAGCAGTACTTC
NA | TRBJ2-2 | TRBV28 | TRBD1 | CATVGGTGTAGGELFF | TGTGCCACCGTTGGGGGGACAGGAACGGCAGGCGGGGAGCTGTTTTTT
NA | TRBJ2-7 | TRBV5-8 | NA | CASSPPRDNPYEQYF | TGTGCCAGCAGCCCCCCGCGGGACAATCCCTACGAGCAGTACTTC
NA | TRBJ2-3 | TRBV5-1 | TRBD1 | CASSSTTGVATDTQYF | TGCGCCAGCAGCTCTACGACAGGGGTAGCCACAGATACGCAGTATTTT
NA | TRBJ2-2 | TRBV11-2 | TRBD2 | CASSLVALAGVVGELFF | TGTGCCAGCAGCTTAGTGGCGCTAGCGGGAGTGGTCGGGGAGCTGTTTTTT
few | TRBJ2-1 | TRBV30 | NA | CAWDPSSYNEQFF | TGTGCCTGGGACCCTAGCTCCTACAATGAGCAGTTCTTC
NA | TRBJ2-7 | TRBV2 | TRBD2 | CASGRLAGYEQYF | TGTGCCAGCGGACGACTAGCGGGTTACGAGCAGTACTTC
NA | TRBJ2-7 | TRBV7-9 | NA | CASSAARDYEQYF | TGTGCCAGCAGCGCCGCGAGGGACTACGAGCAGTACTTC
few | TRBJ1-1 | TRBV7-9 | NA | CASSLGSEAFF | TGTGCCAGCAGCTTAGGGTCTGAAGCTTTCTTT
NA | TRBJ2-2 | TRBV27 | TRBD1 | CASSYGQGEGELFF | TGTGCCAGCAGCTACGGACAGGGTGAGGGGGAGCTGTTTTTT
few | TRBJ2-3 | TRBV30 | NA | CAWSVGDLQYF | TGTGCCTGGAGTGTGGGTGATTTGCAGTATTTT
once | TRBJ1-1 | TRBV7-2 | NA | CASSRSTDEAFF | TGTGCCAGCAGCCGATCGACAGATGAAGCTTTCTTT
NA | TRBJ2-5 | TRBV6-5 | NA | CASSYSSQGKTQYF | TGTGCCAGCAGTTACTCGAGCCAGGGGAAGACCCAGTACTTC
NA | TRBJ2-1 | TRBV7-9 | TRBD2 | CASPSPGGRGRGEQFF | TGTGCCAGCCCCTCTCCGGGCGGGAGAGGTAGGGGTGAGCAGTTCTTC
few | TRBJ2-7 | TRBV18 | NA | CASSHMDGSYEQYF | TGTGCCAGCTCACACATGGACGGATCCTACGAGCAGTACTTC
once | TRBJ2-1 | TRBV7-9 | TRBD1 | CASSYPLGQGVPEQFF | TGTGCCAGCAGCTACCCGTTGGGACAGGGGGTTCCTGAGCAGTTCTTC
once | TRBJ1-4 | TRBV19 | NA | CASSIGGATNEKLFF | TGTGCCAGTAGTATAGGCGGGGCAACTAATGAAAAACTGTTTTTT